This T cell receptor beta chain is from a study of blood T cell repertoires in COVID-19. In the study overall: In each case, the material was cDNA or gDNA derived from T cells, B-cell-depleted T cells, or PBMCs.

Sequencing used immunoSEQ multiplex PCR; TCRdb keeps in-frame clones, though not all of them. The sample yields over 250,000 clones, about 90% seen once. V lost 1 base to trimming and J lost 6 bases; unmatched junction nucleotides: 12. The CDR3 loop spans 16 amino acids. Germline assignment: CDR1 SGHNT and CDR2 YENEEA. The sequence was obtained from a woman between 45 and 60 years old with COVID-19, enrolled during active disease. The chain is built from TRBV11-3 and TRBJ2-7; 7 bases map to TRBD2. Sequenced input: peripheral blood. CDR3 protein: CASSLGARVAGAEQYF. CDR3 DNA sequence: TGTGCCAGCAGCTTAGGAGCTCGGGTGGCGGGAGCCGAGCAGTACTTC. Looking up the rest from reference TRBV11-3 and TRBJ2-7 gives the full variable domain: EAGVVQSPRYKIIEKKQPVAFWCNPISGHNTLYWYLQNLGQGPELLIRYENEEAVDDSQLPKDRFSAERLKGVDSTLKIQPAELGDSAVYLCASSLGARVAGAEQYFGPGTRLTVT.